Presented here are 28 T cell receptor beta chains from one specimen sequenced in a study of blood T cell repertoires in COVID-19. This table comes from immunoSEQ multiplex PCR, and its TCRdb copy is limited to in-frame clones, with some not included. The data contain some 260,000 clones, over 75% of them singletons. The material sequenced was peripheral blood. The origin of the receptors is a human donor in a cohort sampled during active COVID-19.

The CDR3 region has the DNA TGTGCCAGTAGTCCAAATTCAGATACGCAGTATTTT. Translating it yields CASSPNSDTQYF. V is TRBV19 and J is TRBJ2-3; D gene ambiguous. In germline, CDR1 is LNHDA, CDR2 SQIVND (reference sequence). V shed 5 bases and J shed 4 bases, with 7 bases lying between them. The CDR3 loop spans 12 amino acids.

The chain joins TRBV29-1 to TRBJ2-7; TRBD1 aligns across 10 bases. V trimming: 4 bases; J trimming: 4 bases; junction bases outside the gene matches: 10. CDR1 and CDR2 from the germline V gene are SQVTM and ANQGSEA. The CDR3 is 15 amino acids. Here the CDR3 reads CSVVWGRDRGYEQYF. Here the CDR3 DNA reads TGCAGCGTTGTGTGGGGGCGGGACAGGGGTTACGAGCAGTACTTC.

The V gene is TRBV5-4, the J gene TRBJ1-1; the match to TRBD1 covers 8 bases. The J segment lost 0 bases and the V segment lost 4 bases, leaving 14 bases of the junction unmatched. This CDR3 region has 18 residues. Germline V gene lookup returns CDR1 SGHNT and CDR2 YYREEE (reference sequence). The CDR3 is CASSTGQGAVPLNTEAFF. The CDR3 bases are TGTGCCAGCAGCACCGGACAGGGTGCAGTCCCCCTGAACACTGAAGCTTTCTTT.

V and J are TRBV28 and TRBJ1-1, with D maybe TRBD1 (5 bases). CDR1 is MDHEN, CDR2 SYDVKM, per germline. The CDR3 runs to 14 residues. Trimming cost V 2 bases and J 1 base, with 8 bases left between them. CDR3 DNA: TGTGCCAGCAGTTTACGCGGGGGGAACACTGAAGCTTTCTTT. Encoded protein: CASSLRGGNTEAFF.

This chain joins TRBV19 and TRBJ2-7, with D perhaps matching TRBD1 (6 bases). CDR3 size: 13 residues. CDR1 and CDR2 (germline): LNHDA, SQIVND (reference sequence). V was cut by 8 bases and J by 5 bases, with 16 bases left in between. The CDR3 loop is CASRPPDRNEQYF. The DNA of the CDR3 is TGTGCCAGTCGACCCCCCGACAGGAACGAGCAGTACTTC. The entire variable domain, with the rest obtained from reference TRBV19 and TRBJ2-7, is as follows: DGGITQSPKYLFRKEGQNVTLSCEQNLNHDAMYWYRQDPGQGLRLIYYSQIVNDFQKGDIAEGYSVSREKKESFPLTVTSAQKNPTAFYLCASRPPDRNEQYFGPGTRLTVT.

The CDR3 DNA reads as TGTGCCAGCAGCCAAGATCTGGACGCGGGGGTGTATGAGCAGTTCTTC. This encodes CASSQDLDAGVYEQFF. V is TRBV3-1 (or the pseudogene TRBV3-2) and J is TRBJ2-1; 7 bases map to TRBD2. The CDR3 is 16 amino acids. The germline V gene has CDR1 LGHDT and CDR2 YNNKEL (reference sequence). V was clipped by 0 bases and J by 8 bases; unmatched bases: 10.

V usage is TRBV11-3 and J usage is TRBJ1-1; no reliable D call. Germline V CDR1 and CDR2: SGHNT, YENEEA. The V end was cut by 1 base, the J end by 1 base, with 7 bases between. The CDR3 spans 14 residues. CDR3: CASSLGPENTEAFF. The CDR3 bases are TGTGCCAGCAGCTTAGGGCCAGAGAACACTGAAGCTTTCTTT.

The chain joins TRBV11-2 to TRBJ1-1, with D possibly matching TRBD1 (6 bases). The CDR3 sequence is 12 residues long. V lost 5 bases and J 8 bases, leaving 12 bases between the germline ends. Germline CDR1 reads SGHAT; CDR2 reads FQNNGV. The CDR3 protein is CASSGSGTEAFF. The CDR3 region has the DNA TGTGCCAGCAGCGGATCCGGGACAGAAGCTTTCTTT.

The chain couples TRBV6-5 to TRBJ2-2, with a possible D match to TRBD2 (5 bases). The V gene's germline CDR1 is MNHEY and CDR2 SVGAGI. The CDR3 contains 14 residues. Trimming shortened V by 6 bases and J by 5 bases, and 13 bases separated the two germline ends. CDR3 sequence (DNA): TGTGCCAGCAGCGCTAGCCCCGTTACCGGGGAGCTGTTTTTT. As protein: CASSASPVTGELFF.

The chain employs TRBV27 and TRBJ1-4, with 7 bases matching TRBD1. The V gene end was trimmed by 5 bases and the J gene end by 14 bases; junction bases not matched to a gene: 14. The germline gives CDR1 MNHEY, CDR2 SMNVEV (reference sequence). This CDR3 comprises 14 residues. This chain's CDR3 is CASSPRQGNDRLFF. The CDR3 DNA follows: TGTGCCAGCAGTCCCCGACAGGGTAATGACAGGCTGTTTTTT.

The V call is TRBV15, the J call TRBJ2-7; 9 bases map to TRBD2. V was pared by 0 bases and J by 4 bases, with 7 bases of the junction left unmatched. This CDR3 comprises 16 residues. In germline, CDR1 is LNHNV, CDR2 YYDKDF (reference sequence). The CDR3 protein is CATSRDFAGGRYEQYF. CDR3 DNA sequence: TGTGCCACCAGCAGAGATTTCGCGGGAGGGCGGTACGAGCAGTACTTC.

V and J are TRBV10-3 and TRBJ2-5; 7 bases are a match to TRBD1. This CDR3 spans 14 amino acids. Trimming took 11 bases from V and 2 from J; bases not matched to a gene: 11. Germline V gene sequence: CDR1 ENHRY, CDR2 SYGVKD. CDR3 protein: CAARQGMAQETQYF. The CDR3 DNA is TGTGCCGCCCGACAGGGAATGGCACAAGAGACCCAGTACTTC.

The chain couples TRBV7-8 to TRBJ1-2; D is possibly TRBD1 (6 bases). This CDR3 has 14 amino acids. Per the germline V gene, CDR1 is SGHVS and CDR2 is FQNEAQ. Trimming stripped 0 bases from V and 6 bases from J, with 11 bases between. For the CDR3, the DNA is TGTGCCAGCAGCTTAGCTCCAGGGGCGGATGGCTACACCTTC. It yields the protein CASSLAPGADGYTF.

The chain joins TRBV6-1 to TRBJ2-5; D unclear. Trimming removed 3 bases from V and 3 bases from J, with 14 bases in between. Germline CDR1 is MNHNS and CDR2 is SASEGT. The CDR3 sequence is 15 residues long. This chain's CDR3 is CASSDRSGGKETQYF. In DNA, the CDR3 is TGTGCCAGCAGTGACCGATCTGGCGGTAAAGAGACCCAGTACTTC.

The chain combines TRBV10-3 with TRBJ1-1; 9 bases align to TRBD1. Germline V gene lookup returns CDR1 ENHRY and CDR2 SYGVKD. Losses at the gene ends were 6 bases for V and 2 bases for J; bases not matched to a gene: 13. The length of the CDR3 is 17 residues. CDR3 sequence (DNA): TGTGCCATCAGCCATCCCTCGGGACAGGGTCAAAACACTGAAGCTTTCTTT. It encodes CAISHPSGQGQNTEAFF.

The chain is built from TRBV5-4 and TRBJ2-5, with D uncertain. Trimming cost V 6 bases and J 0 bases, with 21 bases left between them. This CDR3 has 17 amino acids. CDR1 and CDR2 from the germline V gene are SGHNT and YYREEE (reference sequence). The CDR3 sequence: CASKRSSSSPNQETQYF. CDR3 bases: TGTGCCAGCAAGAGATCGAGTTCCTCGCCTAACCAAGAGACCCAGTACTTC.

This chain uses TRBV28 with TRBJ1-1; 12 nucleotides agree with TRBD1. Germline V gives CDR1 MDHEN, CDR2 SYDVKM. J lost 10 bases, V lost 4 bases, and 13 bases had no gene match. This CDR3 has 16 residues. The CDR3 here is CASSSPRDRGRLRAFF. CDR3 DNA sequence: TGTGCCAGCAGTTCCCCTCGGGACAGGGGGCGATTGAGAGCTTTCTTT.

This rearrangement joins TRBV7-2 to TRBJ2-7, with D possibly being TRBD1 (5 bases). CDR1 and CDR2 from the germline V gene are SGHTA and FQGNSA. The CDR3 extends over 12 amino acids. The V gene lost 6 bases and the J gene lost 5 bases, with 11 bases spanning the gap. CDR3 DNA sequence: TGTGCCAGCAGTCGATGGGGCGACGAGCAGTACTTC. Translating it yields CASSRWGDEQYF.

This rearrangement joins TRBV6-5 to TRBJ1-5; TRBD1 might be the D (6 bases). The V and J ends lost 6 bases and 6 bases respectively, with 18 bases between them. The CDR3 runs 15 residues. Germline lookup yields CDR1 MNHEY and CDR2 SVGAGI. DNA for the CDR3: TGTGCCAGCAGCCCCCTAGGGGGAGGGAGTCAGCCCCAGCATTTT. Residues: CASSPLGGGSQPQHF.

The chain joins TRBV4-2 to TRBJ2-1, with 13 bases that match TRBD2. Germline loops: CDR1 LGHNA, CDR2 YNFKEQ. The CDR3 has 17 amino acids. The V and J ends lost 4 bases and 8 bases, in that order; junction bases with no gene match: 11. CDR3 bases: TGTGCCAGCAGCCCCAGCTTTGGACTAGCGGGAGCGGATGAGCAGTTCTTC. This codes for CASSPSFGLAGADEQFF.

The genes are TRBV5-1 and TRBJ1-4; possibly TRBD1 for D (6 bases). CDR1 is SGHRS, CDR2 YFSETQ, per germline. This CDR3 spans 15 amino acids. The germline V and J ends were trimmed by 4 bases and 8 bases, with 18 bases remaining between them. The CDR3 bases are TGCGCCAGCAGCAGGAGCGTCTGGGGGCAAGAAAAACTGTTTTTT. Amino acid sequence: CASSRSVWGQEKLFF.

The rearrangement uses TRBV29-1 and TRBJ1-2; D possibly corresponds to TRBD1 (6 bases). Germline lookup yields CDR1 SQVTM and CDR2 ANQGSEA. This CDR3 region has 12 residues. CDR3: CITYREPYGYTF. The CDR3 coding sequence is TGCATTACCTACAGGGAGCCCTATGGCTACACCTTC.

The chain carries TRBV6-1 and TRBJ2-7, with D perhaps TRBD1 (7 bases). The V gene lost 4 bases and the J gene lost 0 bases, with 16 bases spanning the gap. The CDR3 has 16 amino acids. Germline assignment: CDR1 MNHNS and CDR2 SASEGT. The CDR3 DNA follows: TGTGCCAGCAGTGGGAGGGACAGAAAAATCTCCTACGAGCAGTACTTC. Its translation: CASSGRDRKISYEQYF.

This rearrangement joins TRBV6-5 to TRBJ1-2; 7 bases map to TRBD1. CDR1 MNHEY and CDR2 SVGAGI come from the germline V gene. The CDR3 sequence is 15 residues long. Trimming at V came to 0 bases and at J to 2 bases, leaving 3 bases not matched to a gene. DNA of the CDR3: TGTGCCAGCAGTTACTCGTCAGGGGGAAACTATGGCTACACCTTC. Translating it yields CASSYSSGGNYGYTF.

This clone was counted a single time. The chain uses TRBV30 and TRBJ2-7; a possible D gene is TRBD2 (6 bases). Germline V CDR1 and CDR2: GTSNPN, SVGIG (reference sequence). The CDR3 has 15 residues. The germline V and J ends were trimmed by 0 bases and 5 bases, with 17 bases remaining between them. The CDR3 loop reads CAWSVLTSRSHEQYF. The CDR3 nucleotides are TGTGCCTGGAGTGTACTGACTAGTAGAAGCCACGAGCAGTACTTC.

This chain uses TRBV5-1 with TRBJ2-4, with D possibly being TRBD2 (5 bases). This CDR3 comprises 16 residues. Germline assignment: CDR1 SGHRS and CDR2 YFSETQ. Deletions cut 1 base from V and 1 base from J, with 12 bases between. This chain's CDR3 is CASSLNSLAAKNIQYF. The CDR3 coding sequence is TGCGCCAGCAGCTTGAACTCGCTAGCTGCCAAAAACATTCAGTACTTC.

The V gene is TRBV6-2 or TRBV6-3, the J gene TRBJ2-4, with D tentatively TRBD1 (5 bases). The V and J ends lost 1 base and 6 bases respectively, with 7 bases between them. CDR1 and CDR2 from the germline V gene are MNHEY and SVGEGT. This CDR3 comprises 13 residues. As DNA, the CDR3 is TGTGCCAGCAGTTACTATCAGGGAAACATTCAGTACTTC. Residues: CASSYYQGNIQYF.

The rearrangement uses TRBV30 and TRBJ2-7; D gene ambiguous. V was cut by 2 bases and J by 3 bases, with 11 bases left in between. The CDR3 has 13 amino acids. Germline V gene lookup returns CDR1 GTSNPN and CDR2 SVGIG (reference sequence). The CDR3 loop is CAWSKEIVYEQYF. The CDR3 DNA reads TGTGCCTGGAGTAAGGAGATCGTCTACGAGCAGTACTTC.